Below are 4 T cell receptor beta chains sequenced from a single sample in a study of metastatic and nonmetastatic thyroid tumors. TCRdb re-called clones from the PCR reads using MiXCR. The table records some 38,000 clones, roughly 45% of them present only once. Every patient underwent thyroid surgery untreated. The specimen sequenced was tumor tissue. These receptors were collected from a male donor with papillary thyroid cancer or a benign thyroid nodule (not recorded which). Some clones in this sample may be carry-over from other donors' samples.

The genes are TRBV20-1 and TRBJ1-2; D remains unclear. Germline V CDR1 and CDR2: DFQATT, SNEGSKA (reference sequence). This CDR3 has 13 amino acids. The germline V and J ends were trimmed by 6 bases and 4 bases, with 15 bases remaining between them. This CDR3 reads CSADPTGSYGYTF. The CDR3 DNA is TGCAGTGCGGACCCTACCGGGTCCTATGGCTACACCTTC.

The J gene is TRBJ2-2, the V gene TRBV27; D not certain. The CDR3 covers 11 residues. Trimming pared 6 bases from V and 5 bases from J, leaving 4 bases between. CDR1 is MNHEY and CDR2 is SMNVEV in the germline V gene (reference sequence). CDR3 region: CASSLTGELFF. Here the CDR3 DNA reads TGTGCCAGCAGCTTAACCGGGGAGCTGTTTTTT.

This chain links TRBV29-1 with TRBJ1-1; D unclear. The V end was cut by 5 bases, the J end by 1 base, with 5 bases between. Germline CDR1 reads SQVTM; CDR2 reads ANQGSEA. CDR3 length: 11 amino acids. The CDR3 DNA sequence: TGCAGCGTTCAGGAGAACACTGAAGCTTTCTTT. This gives the protein CSVQENTEAFF.

This clone has a handful of counts. This sequence joins TRBV27 and TRBJ2-3; 7 nucleotides match TRBD1. J lost 3 bases, V lost 5 bases, and 5 bases had no gene match. The V gene's germline CDR1 is MNHEY and CDR2 SMNVEV (reference sequence). The CDR3 contains 14 residues. CDR3 sequence: CASSPRQGTDTQYF. The CDR3 nucleotides are TGTGCCAGCAGTCCCCGACAGGGAACAGATACGCAGTATTTT.